The clone carrying this TCR beta chain was recorded at least ten times. What it recognizes is unknown. This CDR3 has 10 residues. V was clipped by 4 bases and J by 7 bases, with 2 bases between them. Germline V gene lookup returns CDR1 SEHNR and CDR2 FQNEAQ (reference sequence). The data belong to a study of identical twins. Points from the study as a whole: Where beta out-of-frame sequences were concerned, excess twin sharing was weaker. Reduced insertions were recorded for abundant cord blood beta clonotypes, with no such pattern in memory repertoires.

Template switching added a universal primer site, and cDNA bore unique molecular identifiers. MiXCR, applied by TCRdb to the 5' RACE reads, yields one record per CDR3 protein. Among about 250,000 distinct CDR3 sequences listed, roughly 8% were seen once. The sample also formed part of further work on yellow fever vaccine responses in identical twins. That work contributes: The T cell response to vaccination in identical twins was reportedly partly convergent and partly personalized.

The sample taken for sequencing was CD8+ T cells sorted from blood. The rearrangement links TRBV7-9 to TRBJ2-1; D call uncertain. This receptor was obtained from a woman in her late teens or twenties in good health. CDR3 coding DNA: TGTGCCAGCAGCTCGAATGAGCAGTTCTTC. Protein: CASSSNEQFF.